These T cell receptor beta chains were read from a single sample in a study of cytotoxic CD8 clonotypes in ibrutinib-treated CLL. Sequenced by immunoSEQ multiplex PCR; TCRdb stores in-frame clones only, minus some. The table records 50,000 to 65,000 clones, less than 60% of them present only once. The starting material was PBMCs, obtained after 12 months of ibrutinib treatment. Receptor source: a human donor with chronic lymphocytic leukemia. The CDR3 runs from the conserved cysteine through the conserved F or W. The D gene is left open where the match is weak. Part of the rows lack a size; the others show once, few, many or a class for expanded clones.

abundance	d_gene	j_gene	v_gene	len	CDR3aa	CDR3nt
.	.	TRBJ1-5	TRBV11-2	14	CASSFNRFFEPQHF	TGTGCCAGCAGCTTTAACAGGTTTTTTGAGCCCCAGCATTTT
few	TRBD2	TRBJ2-3	TRBV28	14	CATRARGGTDTQYF	TGTGCCACCAGGGCTCGGGGGGGCACAGATACGCAGTATTTT
few	.	TRBJ1-3	TRBV18	16	CASSPSTALSGNTIYF	TGTGCCAGCTCACCATCGACGGCGCTCTCTGGAAACACCATATATTTT
few	.	TRBJ2-5	TRBV30	11	CAWGERETQYF	TGTGCCTGGGGGGAAAGAGAGACCCAGTACTTC
.	.	TRBJ2-3	TRBV7-8	15	CASSLAQGLTDTQYF	TGTGCCAGCAGCTTAGCGCAAGGTCTCACAGATACGCAGTATTTT
.	.	TRBJ2-2	TRBV5-1	13	CASSGDGTGELFF	TGCGCCAGCAGCGGCGACGGGACCGGGGAGCTGTTTTTT
few	.	TRBJ1-6	TRBV7-8	17	CASSLGVGSSYNSPLHF	TGTGCCAGCAGCTTAGGGGTGGGGAGCTCCTATAATTCACCCCTCCACTTT
once	.	TRBJ2-3	TRBV7-2	16	CASSLAVAASTDTQYF	TGTGCCAGCAGCTTAGCCGTGGCGGCTAGCACAGATACGCAGTATTTT
.	TRBD1	TRBJ2-1	TRBV11-3	15	CASSYGTGTYNEQFF	TGTGCCAGCAGCTATGGGACAGGGACGTACAATGAGCAGTTCTTC
.	TRBD1	TRBJ2-4	TRBV10-3	14	CAISGQGGKGIQYF	TGTGCCATCAGTGGACAGGGGGGGAAAGGCATTCAGTACTTC
.	.	TRBJ1-5	TRBV6-1	15	CASGVQGGSNQPQHF	TGTGCCAGCGGGGTACAGGGAGGTAGCAATCAGCCCCAGCATTTT
.	TRBD2	TRBJ2-1	TRBV14	15	CASSPGTSGYNEQFF	TGTGCCAGCAGCCCCGGGACTAGCGGATACAATGAGCAGTTCTTC
.	TRBD1	TRBJ2-5	TRBV19	14	CASRSRDRQETQYF	TGTGCCAGTAGGAGCCGGGACAGACAAGAGACCCAGTACTTC
few	.	TRBJ1-4	TRBV5-1	14	CAGGPSETNEKLFF	TGCGCCGGAGGCCCCTCAGAAACTAATGAAAAACTGTTTTTT
.	.	TRBJ1-2	TRBV5-1	18	CASSLAGSLNLANYGYTF	TGCGCCAGCAGCTTGGCTGGCAGCTTAAACCTAGCTAACTATGGCTACACCTTC
.	TRBD2	TRBJ2-1	TRBV9	19	CASNRPTSGRGWHYNEQFF	TGTGCCAGCAATCGTCCCACTAGCGGGAGGGGGTGGCACTACAATGAGCAGTTCTTC
few	TRBD1	TRBJ2-5	TRBV5-1	15	CASSGDRGLRETQYF	TGCGCCAGCAGCGGGGACAGGGGGCTGAGGGAGACCCAGTACTTC
.	.	TRBJ2-1	TRBV7-8	18	CASSLAGGGVSSYNEQFF	TGTGCCAGCAGCTTAGCGGGAGGAGGAGTTAGCTCCTACAATGAGCAGTTCTTC
once	TRBD1	TRBJ2-7	TRBV18	15	CASSPRTGTIYEQYF	TGTGCCAGCTCACCCCGGACAGGGACAATCTACGAGCAGTACTTC
.	TRBD1	TRBJ1-2	TRBV27	14	CASSFLTGYYGYTF	TGTGCCAGCAGTTTCCTGACAGGGTACTATGGCTACACCTTC
.	.	TRBJ1-4	TRBV28	14	CASSFTKGFEKLFF	TGTGCCAGCAGTTTCACCAAGGGGTTTGAAAAACTGTTTTTT
.	TRBD2	TRBJ2-5	TRBV2	16	CASSRTSGGARGTQYF	TGTGCCAGCAGTCGGACTAGCGGGGGAGCTCGGGGGACCCAGTACTTC
few	TRBD1	TRBJ2-2	TRBV6-6	14	CASGRDRGTGELFF	TGTGCCAGCGGCCGGGACAGGGGTACCGGGGAGCTGTTTTTT
.	TRBD1	TRBJ1-4	TRBV15	16	CATSREQGFSDEKLFF	TGTGCCACCAGCAGAGAACAGGGGTTTAGCGATGAAAAACTGTTTTTT
many	TRBD2	TRBJ2-2	TRBV14	15	CASSRSGRITGELFF	TGTGCCAGCAGCCGCAGCGGGAGAATCACCGGGGAGCTGTTTTTT
.	.	TRBJ2-7	TRBV13	14	CASSLGGSMYEQYF	TGTGCCAGCAGCTTAGGAGGGAGTATGTACGAGCAGTACTTC
many	.	TRBJ1-1	TRBV12-2	15	CASRLASRGITEAFF	TGTGCAAGTCGCTTAGCGTCGCGAGGGATCACTGAAGCTTTCTTT
.	.	TRBJ2-5	TRBV5-1	14	CASSSSANQETQYF	TGCGCCAGCAGCTCCTCGGCGAATCAAGAGACCCAGTACTTC
.	TRBD2	TRBJ2-3	TRBV29-1	15	CSVVVREERPDTQYF	TGCAGCGTTGTAGTCCGGGAGGAGAGGCCAGATACGCAGTATTTT
.	.	TRBJ2-1	TRBV11-2	15	CASTPTLDAYNEQFF	TGTGCCAGCACCCCAACCTTAGATGCCTACAATGAGCAGTTCTTC
.	.	TRBJ2-5	TRBV6-1	12	CASSLITGTQYF	TGTGCCAGCAGTCTCATCACGGGGACCCAGTACTTC
.	TRBD2	TRBJ2-1	TRBV9	15	CASSVGSSGISEQFF	TGTGCCAGCAGCGTAGGGTCTAGCGGGATATCTGAGCAGTTCTTC
few	.	TRBJ2-1	TRBV11-3	14	CASSFSPTHNEQFF	TGTGCCAGCAGCTTCTCTCCAACCCACAATGAGCAGTTCTTC
once	TRBD2	TRBJ2-1	TRBV11-3	16	CASSLASGSSYNEQFF	TGTGCCAGCAGCTTGGCTAGCGGGAGTTCCTACAATGAGCAGTTCTTC
.	TRBD2	TRBJ2-5	TRBV15	15	CATSRSGTDQETQYF	TGTGCCACCAGCAGGAGCGGGACGGACCAAGAGACCCAGTACTTC
.	.	TRBJ2-7	TRBV6-6	15	CASSYSGGGGYEQYF	TGTGCCAGCAGTTACTCGGGAGGAGGAGGCTACGAGCAGTACTTC
.	TRBD2	TRBJ2-1	TRBV30	16	CAWSVLAGGSYNEQFF	TGTGCCTGGAGTGTACTAGCGGGGGGGAGCTACAATGAGCAGTTCTTC
.	.	TRBJ1-1	TRBV6-5	13	CASSDRMNTEAFF	TGTGCCAGCAGTGACAGAATGAACACTGAAGCTTTCTTT
.	.	TRBJ1-1	TRBV27	15	CASSPLGLGATEAFF	TGTGCCAGCAGTCCTCTGGGGCTAGGGGCGACTGAAGCTTTCTTT
once	.	TRBJ1-1	TRBV9	17	CASSVEPLGRVNTEAFF	TGTGCCAGCAGCGTAGAACCCTTGGGACGGGTGAACACTGAAGCTTTCTTT
.	TRBD1	TRBJ1-2	TRBV19	15	CASGMGTAPKGGYTF	TGTGCCAGTGGAATGGGGACAGCCCCGAAGGGTGGCTACACCTTC
.	.	TRBJ1-5	TRBV6-5	16	CASSYRSAGGRQPQHF	TGTGCCAGCAGTTACCGCTCGGCTGGGGGGCGTCAGCCCCAGCATTTT
many	TRBD2	TRBJ2-5	TRBV5-4	14	CASSLAGGAETQYF	TGTGCCAGTTCACTAGCGGGAGGGGCAGAGACCCAGTACTTC
.	.	TRBJ2-7	TRBV28	15	CASSLSPGQPYEQYF	TGTGCCAGCAGTTTAAGCCCAGGGCAGCCTTACGAGCAGTACTTC
.	.	TRBJ2-7	TRBV5-4	12	CASSDWGYEQYF	TGTGCCAGCAGCGATTGGGGTTACGAGCAGTACTTC
.	.	TRBJ1-5	TRBV5-5	15	CASSFGHHSNQPQHF	TGTGCCAGCAGTTTCGGACACCATAGCAATCAGCCCCAGCATTTT
few	TRBD2	TRBJ2-5	TRBV19	15	CASSILPGLQETQYF	TGTGCCAGTAGTATCCTACCGGGACTACAAGAGACCCAGTACTTC
few	TRBD2	TRBJ2-5	TRBV11-2	14	CASSFSGGQETQYF	TGTGCCAGCAGCTTTTCGGGGGGTCAAGAGACCCAGTACTTC
.	.	TRBJ1-5	TRBV7-6	16	CASSRGGGREDQPQHF	TGTGCCAGCAGCCGAGGAGGTGGTCGGGAAGATCAGCCCCAGCATTTT
many	.	TRBJ1-4	TRBV27	14	CASSLRLSNEKLFF	TGTGCCAGCAGTTTACGTTTGTCTAATGAAAAACTGTTTTTT
many	.	TRBJ1-5	TRBV4-1	14	CASSQATGVQPQHF	TGCGCCAGCAGCCAAGCGACGGGGGTACAGCCCCAGCATTTT
.	.	TRBJ2-3	TRBV5-1	16	CASSLGERGSSDTQYF	TGCGCCAGCAGCTTGGGGGAAAGGGGTTCTTCAGATACGCAGTATTTT
many	TRBD1	TRBJ1-2	TRBV13	14	CASSFRQGQDGYTF	TGTGCCAGCAGCTTCCGACAGGGACAAGATGGCTACACCTTC
.	TRBD2	TRBJ2-4	TRBV28	15	CASSREGVAKNIQYF	TGTGCCAGCAGTAGGGAGGGTGTAGCCAAAAACATTCAGTACTTC
.	TRBD1	TRBJ1-5	TRBV19	17	CASSHRSSGGGNQPQHF	TGTGCCAGTAGTCATCGATCCTCAGGGGGCGGCAATCAGCCCCAGCATTTT